A single sample gave rise to the 25 T cell receptor beta chains below, sequenced in a study of beta chain features in type 1 diabetes. Study results and limitations: In all four CD4+ subsets, TCRB CDR3 length was significantly, moderately reduced in type 1 diabetes.

Isolated RNA was reverse transcribed in full, so expressed TCRB transcripts were sequenced. Produced via immunoSEQ multiplex PCR; TCRdb's table is partial and in-frame only. The table has about 650,000 clones, around 12% seen once. For these TCRs, the target antigens are not known. Sequenced input: naive CD4+ T cells from blood. These receptor sequences come from a man younger than 40 with type 1 diabetes.

This clone was counted only a few times. The chain couples TRBV5-5 to TRBJ2-6, with a weak D call TRBD2 (6 bases). In germline, CDR1 is SGHKS, CDR2 YYEKEE (reference sequence). This CDR3 has 16 residues. Trimming took 0 bases from V and 0 from J, leaving 7 bases between them. CDR3 DNA: TGTGCCAGCAGCTTGGTGGGAGGCTCTGGGGCCAACGTCCTGACTTTC. Protein: CASSLVGGSGANVLTF.

This clone was picked up a small number of times. The CDR3 DNA is TGTGCCAGCAGTTATCTCGGACGGAGCTCTGGGGCCAACGTCCTGACTTTC. This translates into CASSYLGRSSGANVLTF. The genes are TRBV28 and TRBJ2-6; D is unclear. V was cut by 4 bases and J by 0 bases, with 13 bases left in between. Germline-derived CDR1 and CDR2 are MDHEN and SYDVKM. The CDR3 runs to 17 residues.

This clone occurred many times. This rearrangement joins TRBV30 to TRBJ1-5; D is ambiguous. The CDR3 spans 15 residues. Trimming shortened V by 0 bases and J by 7 bases, and 16 bases separated the two germline ends. Germline V gives CDR1 GTSNPN, CDR2 SVGIG (reference sequence). This chain's CDR3 is CAWSVGTAAPQPQHF. CDR3 nucleotides: TGTGCCTGGAGTGTAGGTACAGCCGCACCCCAGCCCCAGCATTTT.

At least ten counts were recorded for this clone. Other DNA sequences of this sample code for an identical CDR3. J is TRBJ1-1 and V is TRBV14, with unresolved D. Germline V CDR1 and CDR2: SGHDN, FVKESK. Trimming stripped 1 base from V and 0 bases from J, with 3 bases between. The CDR3 runs to 13 residues. This chain's CDR3 is CASSQGMNTEAFF. Here the CDR3 DNA reads TGTGCCAGCAGCCAAGGCATGAACACTGAAGCTTTCTTT.

This clone was counted between two and nine times. The V call is TRBV10-3, the J call TRBJ1-5; TRBD1 is a possible D gene (5 bases). With 0 bases removed from V and 4 bases from J, the gap between germline ends came to 10 bases. CDR1 ENHRY and CDR2 SYGVKD come from the germline V gene. This CDR3 contains 15 residues. The CDR3 is CAISESPEGNQPQHF. In DNA form, the CDR3 reads TGTGCCATCAGTGAGTCTCCGGAGGGGAATCAGCCCCAGCATTTT.

The J gene is TRBJ2-3, the V gene TRBV2; 9 nucleotides align to TRBD1. The CDR3 is 18 amino acids. Per germline, CDR1 SNHLY and CDR2 FYNNEI. J was trimmed by 1 base and V by 5 bases; bases with no gene match: 13. The CDR3 sequence: CASSLSGGRDRGTDTQYF. In nucleotides, the CDR3 is TGTGCCAGCAGTTTATCCGGAGGTCGGGACAGGGGCACAGATACGCAGTATTTT.

This chain links TRBV7-9 with TRBJ1-2; 8 bases match TRBD1. The CDR3 length is 17 residues. V lost 1 base and J lost 2; bases outside the gene matches: 9. The germline V gene encodes CDR1 SEHNR and CDR2 FQNEAQ (reference sequence). In DNA, the CDR3 is TGTGCCAGCAGCTTAGGGACAGGGTTCCCTAGAAACTATGGCTACACCTTC. Encoded protein: CASSLGTGFPRNYGYTF.

This chain links TRBV6-1 with TRBJ2-5; weak D call: TRBD1 (5 bases). Trimming removed 4 bases from V and 5 bases from J, with 11 bases in between. Germline CDR1 reads MNHNS; CDR2 reads SASEGT. CDR3 size: 13 residues. The CDR3: CASSATYRETQYF. The CDR3 nucleotides read TGTGCCAGCAGTGCCACATACAGGGAGACCCAGTACTTC.

The rearrangement joins TRBV28 to TRBJ2-1; TRBD1 matches at 7 bases. The V segment lost 8 bases and the J segment 1 base; nucleotides outside the gene matches: 8. CDR1 and CDR2 from the germline V gene are MDHEN and SYDVKM. The CDR3 totals 15 residues. The CDR3 coding sequence is TGTGCCAGCTTCGTGGGGGACAGTTCCTACAATGAGCAGTTCTTC. As protein: CASFVGDSSYNEQFF.

The table lists this clone with a few counts. This chain joins TRBV7-2 and TRBJ1-4; D remains unclear. Trimming removed 4 bases at V and 3 bases at J, with 12 bases between. Germline V gene lookup returns CDR1 SGHTA and CDR2 FQGNSA. This CDR3 spans 15 amino acids. The CDR3 protein is CASSSRGQSNEKLFF. CDR3 coding DNA: TGTGCCAGCAGCTCTCGTGGGCAGTCTAATGAAAAACTGTTTTTT. The full variable domain, completed using reference TRBV7-2 and TRBJ1-4, is GAGVSQSPSNKVTEKGKDVELRCDPISGHTALYWYRQSLGQGLEFLIYFQGNSAPDKSGLPSDRFSAERTGGSVSTLTIQRTQQEDSAVYLCASSSRGQSNEKLFFGSGTQLSVL.

This clone has a handful of counts. The chain uses TRBV30 and TRBJ2-2; TRBD2 agrees at 15 bases. The CDR3 length is 18 residues. With 4 bases clipped from V and 4 bases from J, the junction kept 10 bases outside the gene matches. Germline CDR1 reads GTSNPN; CDR2 reads SVGIG (reference sequence). CDR3: CAWTIDGTSGGLTGELFF. The CDR3 DNA reads TGTGCCTGGACTATCGACGGGACTAGCGGGGGGCTCACCGGGGAGCTGTTTTTT.

This clone was counted between two and nine times. V gene TRBV25-1 combines with J gene TRBJ1-2; D is unresolved. V was cut by 4 bases and J by 7 bases, with 7 bases left in between. This CDR3 region has 11 residues. Germline assignment: CDR1 MGHDK and CDR2 SYGVNS. CDR3 DNA: TGTGCCAGCAGTGCAGGTAGTGGCTACACCTTC. Encoded protein: CASSAGSGYTF.

The chain carries TRBV6-5 and TRBJ2-5; TRBD1 matches 10 bases. The J call is doubtful: the DNA matches TRBJ2-7 better. CDR1 is MNHEY and CDR2 is SVGAGI in the germline V gene. This CDR3 is built from 15 residues. The CDR3 region is CASSPTGTGVYEQYF. The CDR3 nucleotides are TGTGCCAGCAGTCCAACCGGGACAGGGGTATACGAGCAGTACTTC.

This clone was detected a few times. The chain links TRBV27 to TRBJ2-3; D ambiguous. V was cut by 3 bases and J by 0 bases, with 10 bases left in between. The CDR3 is 15 residues long. From germline, CDR1 is MNHEY and CDR2 SMNVEV (reference sequence). CDR3 region: CASSFRSASTDTQYF. The CDR3 bases are TGTGCCAGCAGTTTCAGGTCGGCTAGCACAGATACGCAGTATTTT.

This clone was recorded a few times. This rearrangement joins TRBV6-4 to TRBJ2-1, with D tentatively TRBD2 (7 bases). The CDR3 is made up of 15 amino acids. The germline V gene encodes CDR1 MRHNA and CDR2 SNTAGT. Trimming pared 3 bases from V and 5 bases from J, leaving 14 bases between. CDR3 amino acids: CASSDGGGVNNEQFF. CDR3 coding DNA: TGTGCCAGCAGTGATGGCGGGGGCGTAAACAATGAGCAGTTCTTC.

This chain joins TRBV7-2 and TRBJ1-5; tentatively, D is TRBD1 (6 bases). Germline V gene lookup returns CDR1 SGHTA and CDR2 FQGNSA. This CDR3 is built from 15 residues. V lost 5 bases to trimming and J lost 3 bases, with 14 bases between them. Written as DNA, the CDR3 is TGTGCCAGCAGCCTACAGGGCACCTACAATCAGCCCCAGCATTTT. Residues: CASSLQGTYNQPQHF.

The V gene is TRBV7-2, the J gene TRBJ2-7, with 9 bases fitting TRBD1. The trim removed 6 bases at V and 0 bases at J, leaving 3 bases unmatched. The CDR3 consists of 14 residues. CDR1 is SGHTA and CDR2 is FQGNSA in the germline V gene. The CDR3 is CASRGQGDSYEQYF. The CDR3 nucleotides are TGTGCCAGCAGGGGACAGGGAGACTCCTACGAGCAGTACTTC.

The rearrangement links TRBV2 to TRBJ2-7, with D maybe TRBD2 (6 bases). Germline V CDR1 and CDR2: SNHLY, FYNNEI. V dropped 8 bases and J dropped 3 bases, with 11 bases sitting between them. The CDR3 contains 12 residues. CDR3 amino acids: CASGSGLYEQYF. The DNA for the CDR3 is TGTGCCAGCGGTAGCGGCCTCTACGAGCAGTACTTC. Combining the CDR3 with reference TRBV2 and TRBJ2-7 gives the whole variable domain EPEVTQTPSHQVTQMGQEVILRCVPISNHLYFYWYRQILGQKVEFLVSFYNNEISEKSEIFDDQFSVERPDGSNFTLKIRSTKLEDSAMYFCASGSGLYEQYFGPGTRLTVT.

This clone was observed a few times. The V and J genes are TRBV6-6 and TRBJ2-7, with TRBD1 identical over 9 bases. V shed 5 bases, J shed 7 bases, and the junction held 9 bases outside the gene matches. This CDR3 contains 14 residues. Germline V gene lookup returns CDR1 MNHNY and CDR2 SVGAGI (reference sequence). The CDR3 DNA is TGTGCCAGCAGTCGCGGGACAGGGTTTGAAGAGCAGTACTTC. It encodes CASSRGTGFEEQYF.

This clone was detected a few times. The CDR3 nucleotides read TGTGCCAGCAGCTCCGGGAGGCGGGAAAAACTGTTTTTT. This sequence encodes CASSSGRREKLFF. The chain joins TRBV7-2 to TRBJ1-4; D unresolved. This CDR3 spans 13 amino acids. V lost 4 bases, J lost 8 bases, and 11 bases lay in between. Germline V lookup: CDR1 SGHTA, CDR2 FQGNSA.

In its sample, this clone was seen a few times. The CDR3 region is CASSQDIRGRGNEQYF. Written as DNA, the CDR3 is TGCGCCAGCAGCCAAGATATCAGGGGGAGGGGTAACGAGCAGTACTTC. This chain links TRBV4-3 with TRBJ2-7; possibly TRBD1 or TRBD2 for D (7 bases each). This CDR3 is 16 amino acids long. Trimming left V 0 bases short and J 5 bases short, with 17 bases between. Germline lookup yields CDR1 LGHNA and CDR2 YSLEER.

This clone was counted only a few times. J is TRBJ2-3 and V is TRBV11-2; 7 bases map to TRBD1. Losses at the gene ends were 3 bases for V and 4 bases for J; bases not matched to a gene: 4. The CDR3 consists of 14 residues. Germline loops: CDR1 SGHAT, CDR2 FQNNGV. Here the CDR3 DNA reads TGTGCCAGCAGCTTGACAGGGATGGCAGATACGCAGTATTTT. This translates into CASSLTGMADTQYF. Supplemented by reference TRBV11-2 and TRBJ2-3, the full variable domain reads EAGVAQSPRYKIIEKRQSVAFWCNPISGHATLYWYQQILGQGPKLLIQFQNNGVVDDSQLPKDRFSAERLKGVDSTLKIQPAKLEDSAVYLCASSLTGMADTQYFGPGTRLTVL.

CDR3 residues: CASSLHSQGKGYTF. The CDR3, as DNA: TGTGCCAGCAGCCTCCATTCACAGGGGAAAGGCTACACCTTC. This sequence joins TRBV9 and TRBJ1-2; 7 bases are a match to TRBD1. From germline, CDR1 is SGDLS and CDR2 YYNGEE. The CDR3 length is 14 residues. The V and J ends lost 4 bases and 8 bases, in that order; junction bases with no gene match: 11. The variable domain in full, completed from reference TRBV9 and TRBJ1-2, reads DSGVTQTPKHLITATGQRVTLRCSPRSGDLSVYWYQQSLDQGLQFLIQYYNGEERAKGNILERFSAQQFPDLHSELNLSSLELGDSALYFCASSLHSQGKGYTFGSGTRLTVV.

The chain carries TRBV15 and TRBJ2-1; D might be TRBD2 (6 bases). The V gene lost 0 bases and the J gene lost 10 bases, with 16 bases spanning the gap. Germline CDR1 reads LNHNV; CDR2 reads YYDKDF (reference sequence). This CDR3 has 15 amino acids. In DNA, the CDR3 is TGTGCCACCAGCAGAGATCTGGTCGTGGCGGGGGAGCAGTTCTTC. It is translated as CATSRDLVVAGEQFF.

The rearrangement uses TRBV5-6 and TRBJ2-2; 9 bases agree with TRBD1. Germline trimming cut 4 bases from V and 5 bases from J; bases unmatched to any gene: 3. The CDR3 spans 14 residues. Germline lookup yields CDR1 SGHDT and CDR2 YYEEEE. CDR3 DNA: TGTGCCAGCAGCACCGGGACAGGGACCGGGGAGCTGTTTTTT. It yields the protein CASSTGTGTGELFF.